This T cell receptor beta chain was captured in a study of tumor-infiltrating lymphocytes in oesophageal squamous cell carcinoma. TCRdb reanalysed the PCR reads using MiXCR and keeps one entry per CDR3 protein. This table has about 14,000 distinct CDR3 sequences, over 45% appearing once. By share, this clonotype counts as medium-sized. Sequencing input: blood. This clonotype was sampled from a male donor with esophageal squamous cell carcinoma.

The CDR3 nucleotides are TGTGCCAGCAGTCCATCCAAGGCCTATGGCTACACCTTC. This encodes CASSPSKAYGYTF. The V gene is TRBV28, the J gene TRBJ1-2, with unresolved D. Deletions cut 5 bases from V and 4 bases from J, with 11 bases between. The CDR3 extends over 13 amino acids. In germline, CDR1 is MDHEN, CDR2 SYDVKM.